The following is a TCR beta chain sequence with its context. Trimming stripped 6 bases from V and 8 bases from J, with 11 bases between. From germline, CDR1 is SGHVS and CDR2 FNYEAQ. CDR3 length equals 12 residues. These data are taken from a study of blood T cell repertoires in COVID-19. Across the whole study: Acute and convalescent COVID-19 samples came from the United States, Italy and Spain. The cDNA or gDNA used as material had been derived from T cells, B-cell-depleted T cells, or PBMCs.

In the authors' workflow: From reference gene primer amplification, estimates of nucleated cell counts were derived. TCRdb's copy holds only in-frame clones and misses some; the assay was immunoSEQ multiplex PCR. V, J and clone size reflect that table, while D and trimming were determined from the DNA. The data contain over 40,000 clones, 75% to 95% of them singletons. Source material: peripheral blood. This TCR was sampled from a man in his 70s with acute or convalescent COVID-19. The rearrangement links TRBV7-6 to TRBJ2-1; D gene unclear. CDR3 residues: CASSHQAYEQFF. The DNA for the CDR3 is TGTGCCAGCAGTCACCAGGCTTATGAGCAGTTCTTC. The entire variable domain, with the rest obtained from reference TRBV7-6 and TRBJ2-1, is as follows: GAGVSQSPRYKVTKRGQDVALRCDPISGHVSLYWYRQALGQGPEFLTYFNYEAQQDKSGLPNDRFSAERPEGSISTLTIQRTEQRDSAMYRCASSHQAYEQFFGPGTRLTVL.